The table lists the clone carrying this TCR beta chain with a few counts. PBMCs that had been cryopreserved were the source of about 2 micrograms of genomic DNA for TCR beta libraries. Clones were sequenced by immunoSEQ multiplex PCR, and TCRdb holds only the in-frame ones, with some missing. The sample lists roughly 53,000 clones; about 54% were seen once. The data derive from a study of cytotoxic CD8 clonotypes in ibrutinib-treated CLL. The wider study: The patient breakdown showed fewer than 12 relapsed/refractory and around 16 treatment-naive cases, with fewer than 18 IGHV unmutated. Recorded responses included approximately 24 partial and 2 complete; following median 68 months, approximately 14 stayed remitted and 12 progressed. Mean productive templates were around 260,000; mean productive rearrangements were about 90,000.

V shed 6 bases and J shed 6 bases, with 12 bases lying between them. The CDR3 spans 14 residues. The germline V gene has CDR1 SGHVS and CDR2 FQNEAQ. This TCR was sampled from a human donor with chronic lymphocytic leukemia. The chain combines TRBV7-8 with TRBJ1-6; weak D call: TRBD1 (5 bases). Sequenced here: PBMCs, sampled at disease progression, from a patient treated with ibrutinib. CDR3 DNA sequence: TGTGCCAGCAGAGCAGGGACGTTTAATTCACCCCTCCACTTT. Amino acids: CASRAGTFNSPLHF. The full variable domain, with the rest looked up from reference TRBV7-8 and TRBJ1-6, is GAGVSQSPRYKVAKRGQDVALRCDPISGHVSLFWYQQALGQGPEFLTYFQNEAQLDKSGLPSDRFFAERPEGSVSTLKIQRTQQEDSAVYLCASRAGTFNSPLHFGNGTRLTVT.